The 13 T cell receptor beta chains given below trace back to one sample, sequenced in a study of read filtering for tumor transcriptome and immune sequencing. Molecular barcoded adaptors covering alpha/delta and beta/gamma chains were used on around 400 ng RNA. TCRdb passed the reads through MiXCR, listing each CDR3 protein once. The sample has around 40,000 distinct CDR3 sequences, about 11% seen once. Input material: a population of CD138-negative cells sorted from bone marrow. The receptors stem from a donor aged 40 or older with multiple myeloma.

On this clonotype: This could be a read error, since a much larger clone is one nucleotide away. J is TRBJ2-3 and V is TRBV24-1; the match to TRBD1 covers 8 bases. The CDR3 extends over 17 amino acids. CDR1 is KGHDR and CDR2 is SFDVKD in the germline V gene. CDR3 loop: CATCDNRQGYLADTQYF. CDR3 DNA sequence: TGTGCCACCTGTGATAACCGACAGGGGTACTTGGCAGATACGCAGTATTTT.

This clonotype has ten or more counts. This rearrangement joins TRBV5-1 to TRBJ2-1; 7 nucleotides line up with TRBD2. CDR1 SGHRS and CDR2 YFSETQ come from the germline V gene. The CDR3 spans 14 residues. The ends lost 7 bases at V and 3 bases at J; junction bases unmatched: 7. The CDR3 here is CASFSGGDYNEQFF. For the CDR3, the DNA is TGCGCCAGCTTTAGTGGGGGGGACTACAATGAGCAGTTCTTC.

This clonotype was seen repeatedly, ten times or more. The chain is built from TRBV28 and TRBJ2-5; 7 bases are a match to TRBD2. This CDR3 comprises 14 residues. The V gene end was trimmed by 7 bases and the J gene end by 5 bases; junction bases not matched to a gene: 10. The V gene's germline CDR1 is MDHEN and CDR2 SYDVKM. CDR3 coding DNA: TGTGCCAGCATGCAGGGAGGGGCTGTGGAGACCCAGTACTTC. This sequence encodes CASMQGGAVETQYF.

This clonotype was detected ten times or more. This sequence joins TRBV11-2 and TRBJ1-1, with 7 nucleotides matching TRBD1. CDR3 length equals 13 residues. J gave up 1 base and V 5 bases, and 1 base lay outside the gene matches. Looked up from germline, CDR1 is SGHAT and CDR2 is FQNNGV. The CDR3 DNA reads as TGTGCCAGCAGCCCAGGGGGGAACACTGAAGCTTTCTTT. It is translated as CASSPGGNTEAFF.

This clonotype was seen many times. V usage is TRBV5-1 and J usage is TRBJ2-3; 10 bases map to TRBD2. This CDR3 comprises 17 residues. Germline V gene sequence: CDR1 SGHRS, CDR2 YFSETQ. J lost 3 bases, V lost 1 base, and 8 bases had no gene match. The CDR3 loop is CASSLRAGGPSTDTQYF. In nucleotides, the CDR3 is TGCGCCAGCAGCTTGAGAGCGGGGGGGCCCTCGACAGATACGCAGTATTTT.

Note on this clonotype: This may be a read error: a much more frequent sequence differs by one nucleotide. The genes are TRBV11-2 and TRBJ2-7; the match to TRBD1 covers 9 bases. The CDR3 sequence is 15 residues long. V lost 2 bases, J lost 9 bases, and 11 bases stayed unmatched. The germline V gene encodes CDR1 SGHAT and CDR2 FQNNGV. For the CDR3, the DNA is TGTGCCAGCAGCTTATCTACGGGACAGGGAAGGGGGCAGTACTTC. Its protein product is CASSLSTGQGRGQYF.

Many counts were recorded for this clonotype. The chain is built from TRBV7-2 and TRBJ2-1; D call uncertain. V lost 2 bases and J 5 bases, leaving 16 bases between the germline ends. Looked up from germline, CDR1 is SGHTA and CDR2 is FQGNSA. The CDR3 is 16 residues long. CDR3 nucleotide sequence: TGTGCCAGCAGCTTAACGACACCCCCAGGTCACAATGAGCAGTTCTTC. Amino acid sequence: CASSLTTPPGHNEQFF.

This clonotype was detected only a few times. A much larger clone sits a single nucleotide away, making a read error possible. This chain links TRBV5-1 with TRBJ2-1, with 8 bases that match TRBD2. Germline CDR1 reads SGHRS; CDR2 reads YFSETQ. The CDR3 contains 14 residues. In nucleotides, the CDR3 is TGCGCTTCCTGCCGGGGGGGCGGAAGCAATGAGCGGTTCTTC. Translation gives CASCRGGGSNERFF.

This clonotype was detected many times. The CDR3 loop is CASSIAPYNEQFF. CDR3 in DNA: TGTGCCAGCAGCATAGCCCCCTACAATGAGCAGTTCTTC. The rearrangement uses TRBV3-1 and TRBJ2-1; the D is unclear. Germline V CDR1 and CDR2: LGHDT, YNNKEL (reference sequence). This CDR3 has 13 amino acids. The V and J ends lost 5 bases and 2 bases respectively, with 7 bases between them.

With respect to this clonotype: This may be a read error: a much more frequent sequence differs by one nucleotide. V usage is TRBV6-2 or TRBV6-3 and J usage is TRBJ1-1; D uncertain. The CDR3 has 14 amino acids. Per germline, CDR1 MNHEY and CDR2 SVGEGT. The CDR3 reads CAGSTGWANTEAFF. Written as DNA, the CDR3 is TGTGCCGGCAGTACCGGGTGGGCCAACACTGAAGCTTTCTTT.

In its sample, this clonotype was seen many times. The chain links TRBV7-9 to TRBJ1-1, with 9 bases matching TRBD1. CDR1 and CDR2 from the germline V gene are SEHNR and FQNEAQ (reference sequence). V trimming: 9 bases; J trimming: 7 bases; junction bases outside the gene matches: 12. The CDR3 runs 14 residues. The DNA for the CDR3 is TGTGCCAGTCACCGACCGGGACAGGGTGGTGAAGCTTTCTTT. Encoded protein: CASHRPGQGGEAFF.

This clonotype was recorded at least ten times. The CDR3 sequence is CASNALGETQYF. The DNA of the CDR3 is TGTGCCAGCAACGCCCTCGGCGAGACCCAGTACTTC. The chain combines TRBV28 with TRBJ2-5; D ambiguous. CDR1 and CDR2 (germline): MDHEN, SYDVKM. The V end lost 7 bases, the J end lost 5 bases, and 11 bases lay between the germline ends. CDR3 length: 12 amino acids.

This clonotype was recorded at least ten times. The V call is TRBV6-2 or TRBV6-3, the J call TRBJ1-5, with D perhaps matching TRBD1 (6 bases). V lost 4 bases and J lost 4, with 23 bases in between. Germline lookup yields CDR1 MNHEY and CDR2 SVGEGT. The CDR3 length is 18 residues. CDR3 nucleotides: TGTGCCAGCAGTTTCCCCTTAGGGGGGCTTCGAATAAATCAGCCCCAGCATTTT. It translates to CASSFPLGGLRINQPQHF.